This T cell receptor (beta chain) was documented in a study of shared clonotypes between healthy human individuals. Study-level results: Several donors shared approximately 5% of their naive CD4 clonotypes.

Roughly 33,000 T cell genomes, or roughly 200 ng DNA, went into the sorted-subset replicate PCRs. Clones were sequenced by immunoSEQ multiplex PCR, and TCRdb holds only the in-frame ones, with some missing. This table has roughly 2.4 million clones, almost 96% appearing once. The V and J ends lost 0 bases and 8 bases, in that order; junction bases with no gene match: 5. This CDR3 has 16 amino acids. Germline V gene data show CDR1 as MNHNY and CDR2 as SVGAGI (reference sequence). Notes on this clone: Its cognate antigen is unknown.

What was sequenced was naive CD4+ T cells sorted from blood. Sample subset: CD45RA+ positively selected. The chain recombines TRBV6-6 with TRBJ1-4, with 11 bases fitting TRBD1. The clonotype comes from a young man in good health. CDR3 DNA: TGTGCCAGCAGTTACTCCGACCGGACAGGGGGCGAAAAACTGTTTTTT. It specifies CASSYSDRTGGEKLFF.